This T cell receptor beta chain was obtained from a study of blood T cells in healthy people across ages. Study-level points and caveats: Naive and antigen-experienced cells were not separated, limiting conclusive comparison. Diversity of TCR beta correlated strongly with naive T cell percentage.

The use of a sample-barcoded 5' primer and a J-beta primer mix characterized a second PCR of 7 to 11 cycles. Each cDNA molecule, via a template-switch adaptor with 12 random nucleotides, was tagged. TCRdb redid the calling of the 5' RACE reads with MiXCR, one entry per CDR3 protein. The data hold 1.5 million to 2 million distinct CDR3 sequences, with approximately 50% observed a single time. Turning to this clonotype: The antigen is undetermined.

Trimming cost V 4 bases and J 7 bases; bases outside gene matches: 12. Per germline, CDR1 MNHEY and CDR2 SVGAGI. CDR3 size: 17 residues. Each sample provided at least 5 micrograms of extracted total RNA. The source material was blood. The receptor was derived from a woman between 40 and 55 years old in good health. This sequence joins TRBV6-5 and TRBJ1-6; TRBD1 aligns across 8 bases. The CDR3 DNA sequence: TGTGCCAGCAGTTCTTTTGCAGGGGGCGCCTGGAATTCACCCCTCCACTTT. It yields the protein CASSSFAGGAWNSPLHF.